This TCR beta chain is drawn from a study of vaccination and CD4 T cells after COVID-19 (dated by TCRdb to between 2021 and 2022). Background for the entire study: Every convalescent patient had a positive nasal swab PCR test for SARS-CoV-2, with mild disease in several patients and severe disease in one. Six males and four females were included in the convalescent cohort, with two Hispanic individuals, seven Caucasians, two Asians and one multiracial person represented. Participants got two doses of the Pfizer-BioNTech BNT162b2 vaccine (n=8) or two doses of the Moderna mRNA-1273 vaccine (n=2). Post-COVID blood samples from convalescent patients were collected a median of around 100 days after diagnosis, with a range of 35 to 161 days. Post-vaccine blood samples were collected a median of about 69 days after the second vaccine dose, ranging from roughly 13 to 250 days. For stimulating the cultures, overlapping spike peptide pools were used, derived from SARS-CoV-2 as well as from the common cold coronaviruses HCoV-NL63, HCoV-OC43 and HCoV-229E. In control cultures, a CEFX viral epitope pool was used as positive control, an HIV-1 Nef peptide pool was used as negative control, or no peptide was added. In around 9 COVID-19 convalescent patients and a few infection-naive healthy vaccine recipients, researchers compared the spike-specific CD4+ TCR repertoire from before mRNA vaccination with the repertoire from after.

Library preparation used PCR. DNA from cultured CD4+ T cells was subjected to TCR sequencing with the Oncomine TCR Beta short-read assay at the Johns Hopkins FTIC core. Genomic DNA was extracted from the cultured CD4+ T cells with the QIAamp micro DNA kit. Oncomine TCR Beta libraries from cultured CD4+ T cells were pooled with unique dual indexes and sequenced on an Illumina iSeq 100. Regarding the original processing steps: Non-productive sequences were filtered out, and CDR3s that did not start with C, did not end with F or W, or were shorter than 7 amino acids were discarded. Antigen-specific clonotypes were identified using the MANAFEST web application through comparison of peptide-stimulated wells with reference and other culture wells. An FDR below 0.05, an odds ratio above 5, and a productive frequency above 0.1% in at least two of three replicate wells were required for clones to be considered positive. Clonotypes that were significantly expanded in both SARS-CoV-2 spike wells and at least one common cold coronavirus spike condition were defined as cross-reactive. Levenshtein distances (stringdist) and unrooted phylogenetic trees (ape) in R version 3.6.1 were used to assess CDR3 homology. TCRdb took the public reads, trimmed them with fastp at Q25, ran MiXCR for clone calling and kept in-frame beta chains. One record per CDR3 amino acid sequence lists the most common genes and DNA. The V and J calls shown here were made by TCRdb, not taken from the authors' results. The sample profile shows around 15,000 distinct CDR3 sequences; about 73% of them were found once. The top ten hold about 4.6% of the sample.

The CDR3, cysteine through phenylalanine, is 16 amino acids long. Of the read, only the CDR3 DNA is kept; its 48 bases are in frame from base 1. At the junction V is shortened by 4 bases and J by 2 bases, with 16 bases in between. Per the germline V gene, KGHDR is the CDR1 and SFDVKD is the CDR2. In the case of this clonotype: Its binding antigen is unknown. No base-level quality is on record; no much larger clone is a single base apart.

Here is what the overall study found, with its caveats: Among convalescent patients, a median about 86% of the SARS-CoV-2-reactive clones seen after vaccination appeared only after vaccination, which suggests priming specific to the vaccine. Relatively few convalescent patients were included in the study, and early timepoints after natural infection were not analyzed. Of the vaccine-specific clones in convalescent patients, 304 of 307, or nearly all, reacted only to SARS-CoV-2 spike and did not cross-react with common cold coronaviruses. Although the median number of SARS-CoV-2-reactive clonotypes went up from roughly 23 after infection to 35 to 40 after vaccination, the increase was not significant.

The label giving this sample's treatment or condition can be read as: roughly 10-day PBMC culture with coronavirus spike peptide pools or control peptides (ViraFEST assay). To expand antigen-specific T cells with peptide pools and then pick out the expanded clonotypes through TCR sequencing, the study relied on the ViraFEST assay. The convalescent patients' positive SARS-CoV-2 PCR tests fell between March and December 2020, which was before the Alpha, Beta and Delta variants emerged in the United States. Each well held roughly 2.2 million PBMCs cultured in IMDM containing roughly 5.4% human AB serum and 9 to 10 IU/ml IL-2, with about 10 ug/ml peptide pools added. On days 3 and 7, half of the culture medium was replaced with fresh IL-2-containing medium. Once the cells had been in culture for 9 to 10 days, the EasySep CD4+ T cell isolation kit was used to isolate CD4+ T cells by negative selection. PBMCs were separated from whole blood using Ficoll-Paque Plus gradient centrifugation and then either used fresh or cryopreserved at -140C. Culture conditions were generally each tested in triplicate wells.

This chain is built from TRBV24-1 and TRBJ2-5; tentative D gene TRBD1, with 5 bases matching. The sample consisted of CD4+ T cells from blood, cultured in vitro. The origin of this receptor is a human donor who had recovered from COVID-19. This receptor carries the CDR3 CATSDWGLGVQETQYF. The nucleotide sequence reads TGTGCCACCAGTGACTGGGGTCTAGGGGTACAAGAGACCCAGTACTTC.